This T cell receptor beta chain originates from a study of early T cells in non-severe SARS-CoV-2 infection. This clonotype was picked up many times. Its antigen is not known. TCRdb re-analysed the 5' RACE reads in MiXCR, keeping a single row per CDR3 protein. The sample lists around 53,000 distinct CDR3 sequences; around 10% were seen once. Study-level findings and limits: VDJdb matches were skewed toward anti-spike CD8 T cell responses.

This TCR was recovered from an adult who was a healthcare worker with PCR-confirmed SARS-CoV-2 infection or an uninfected control (not recorded which). The sequencing used whole blood, collected at baseline.

Written as DNA, the CDR3 is TGCGCCAGCAGCTTGGTGGGGGTGGAGACCCAGTACTTC. Protein sequence: CASSLVGVETQYF. This sequence joins TRBV5-1 and TRBJ2-5, with D possibly called TRBD1 or TRBD2 (5 bases each). V was trimmed by 0 bases and J by 5 bases, leaving 8 bases between them. Germline V gene data show CDR1 as SGHRS and CDR2 as YFSETQ. The CDR3 consists of 13 residues.